The 15 T cell receptor beta chains given below trace back to one sample, sequenced in a study of cytomegalovirus exposure and HLA in healthy donors. PCR primers comprised 60 Vbeta and 13 Jbeta primers. Produced via immunoSEQ multiplex PCR; TCRdb's table is partial and in-frame only. The profile shows around 130,000 clones, approximately 82% of them singletons. The sample comprised PBMCs. The source is a young woman in good health and CMV-seropositive.

The V call is TRBV6-6, the J call TRBJ2-7; weak D call: TRBD2 (7 bases). CDR1 is MNHNY and CDR2 is SVGAGI in the germline V gene (reference sequence). This CDR3 has 14 amino acids. The V and J ends lost 2 bases and 2 bases respectively, with 10 bases between them. The CDR3, as DNA: TGTGCCAGCAGTTACGTGGGGGGGCCCTACGAGCAGTACTTC. Amino acid sequence: CASSYVGGPYEQYF.

This chain uses TRBV6-5 with TRBJ2-3, with a tentative D call TRBD2 (5 bases). The germline CDR1 and CDR2 sequences are MNHEY and SVGAGI. The germline V and J ends were trimmed by 5 bases and 1 base, with 13 bases remaining between them. The CDR3 runs 15 residues. This CDR3 is CASSSPRGGTDTQYF. The DNA of the CDR3 is TGTGCCAGCAGTAGTCCACGGGGAGGCACAGATACGCAGTATTTT.

The rearrangement links TRBV25-1 to TRBJ2-1; possibly TRBD2 for D (5 bases). The CDR3 sequence is 17 residues long. Trimming pared 1 base from V and 1 base from J, leaving 14 bases between. CDR1 and CDR2 (germline): MGHDK, SYGVNS. The DNA of the CDR3 is TGTGCCAGCAGTGAATCGGGGATCGGATCTTCCTACAATGAGCAGTTCTTC. Protein product: CASSESGIGSSYNEQFF.

The gene calls are TRBV2 and TRBJ2-2, with D possibly matching TRBD2 (5 bases). Looked up from germline, CDR1 is SNHLY and CDR2 is FYNNEI. Trimming pared 4 bases from V and 1 base from J, leaving 10 bases between. The CDR3 is 15 amino acids. In DNA, the CDR3 is TGTGCCAGCAGTGTACAGCGGATGAACACCGGGGAGCTGTTTTTT. Protein sequence: CASSVQRMNTGELFF.

V usage is TRBV5-1 and J usage is TRBJ2-3; tentatively, D is TRBD2 (6 bases). The CDR3 runs to 14 residues. The germline V and J ends were trimmed by 3 bases and 2 bases, with 10 bases remaining between them. The V gene's germline CDR1 is SGHRS and CDR2 YFSETQ. The CDR3 nucleotides read TGCGCCAGCAGCTGGGGGGACGTCACAGATACGCAGTATTTT. Amino acid sequence: CASSWGDVTDTQYF.

This clone was seen only a few times. The chain is built from TRBV19 and TRBJ2-4, with D possibly matching TRBD2 (6 bases). Germline V gives CDR1 LNHDA, CDR2 SQIVND (reference sequence). The germline V and J ends were trimmed by 1 base and 0 bases, with 16 bases remaining between them. The CDR3 has 18 amino acids. In DNA, the CDR3 is TGTGCCAGTAGTATAGGCGACCGGGAGATACTAGCCAAAAACATTCAGTACTTC. Residues: CASSIGDREILAKNIQYF.

V and J are TRBV5-1 and TRBJ2-3; a weak D match, TRBD2 (6 bases). V lost 5 bases to trimming and J lost 6 bases, with 10 bases between them. Germline CDR1 is SGHRS and CDR2 is YFSETQ. The CDR3 is 12 amino acids. The CDR3 sequence: CASREGSDTQYF. DNA of the CDR3: TGCGCCAGCAGGGAGGGCTCGGATACGCAGTATTTT.

This chain links TRBV6-1 with TRBJ1-5; TRBD1 is a possible D gene (6 bases). The V gene's germline CDR1 is MNHNS and CDR2 SASEGT. This CDR3 is built from 16 residues. The V end was cut by 2 bases, the J end by 3 bases, with 14 bases between. The CDR3 region is CASSEIGQTFNQPQHF. DNA of the CDR3: TGTGCCAGCAGTGAAATTGGACAGACCTTCAATCAGCCCCAGCATTTT.

V gene TRBV9 combines with J gene TRBJ2-3; 10 bases align to TRBD2. This CDR3 region has 15 residues. Germline CDR1 SGDLS, CDR2 YYNGEE. V was pared by 0 bases and J by 3 bases, with 1 base of the junction left unmatched. The CDR3, as DNA: TGTGCCAGCAGCGTAGTTAGCGGGAGGACAGATACGCAGTATTTT. This sequence encodes CASSVVSGRTDTQYF.

The chain carries TRBV10-2 and TRBJ2-5, with D perhaps TRBD2 (5 bases). Germline V gene data show CDR1 as WSHSY and CDR2 as SAAADI. The CDR3 is 13 residues long. Trimming left V 10 bases short and J 3 bases short, with 15 bases between. CDR3 amino acids: CATLREVEETQYF. The CDR3 coding sequence is TGCGCCACCCTACGGGAAGTAGAAGAGACCCAGTACTTC.

V gene TRBV27 combines with J gene TRBJ1-4, with D unresolved. V lost 3 bases, J lost 8 bases, and 10 bases lay in between. From germline, CDR1 is MNHEY and CDR2 SMNVEV (reference sequence). The CDR3 runs to 13 residues. CDR3 sequence (DNA): TGTGCCAGCAGTTTTAGACGGGAGGAAAAACTGTTTTTT. It translates to CASSFRREEKLFF.

V is TRBV2 and J is TRBJ1-2, with D possibly matching TRBD1 (6 bases). The CDR3 consists of 13 residues. CDR1 is SNHLY, CDR2 FYNNEI, per germline. V was cut by 6 bases and J by 7 bases, with 15 bases left in between. CDR3 in DNA: TGTGCCAGCAGGGATCAGGGGCGGTCTGGCTACACCTTC. Translated: CASRDQGRSGYTF.

The CDR3 nucleotides read TGTGCCAGCAGCTTTGGGGCAGGGCCTAACTATGGCTACACCTTC. This translates into CASSFGAGPNYGYTF. This sequence joins TRBV11-1 and TRBJ1-2; tentative D call: TRBD1 (5 bases). Trimming pared 3 bases from V and 0 bases from J, leaving 11 bases between. Germline V gives CDR1 SGHAT, CDR2 FQDESV (reference sequence). The CDR3 is 15 residues long.

This clone was detected once. The chain employs TRBV7-9 and TRBJ1-4, with 8 bases identical to TRBD1. Trimming at V came to 4 bases and at J to 3 bases, leaving 10 bases not matched to a gene. This CDR3 is 17 amino acids long. The V gene's germline CDR1 is SEHNR and CDR2 FQNEAQ (reference sequence). The CDR3 sequence is CASSSTRQGRSNEKLFF. CDR3 nucleotides: TGTGCCAGCAGCTCTACTCGACAGGGGAGGTCTAATGAAAAACTGTTTTTT. The full variable domain, with the rest looked up from reference TRBV7-9 and TRBJ1-4, is DTGVSQNPRHKITKRGQNVTFRCDPISEHNRLYWYRQTLGQGPEFLTYFQNEAQLEKSRLLSDRFSAERPKGSFSTLEIQRTEQGDSAMYLCASSSTRQGRSNEKLFFGSGTQLSVL.

This clone was observed a handful of times. J is TRBJ1-6 and V is TRBV7-9, with a possible D match to TRBD1 (5 bases). Trimming pared 5 bases from V and 10 bases from J, leaving 18 bases between. The CDR3 sequence is 15 residues long. Germline values: CDR1 SEHNR, CDR2 FQNEAQ (reference sequence). CDR3 nucleotides: TGTGCCAGCAGCCCTCGGGGGACGGTAGGCTCACCCCTCCACTTT. It encodes CASSPRGTVGSPLHF. Combining the CDR3 with reference TRBV7-9 and TRBJ1-6 gives the whole variable domain DTGVSQNPRHKITKRGQNVTFRCDPISEHNRLYWYRQTLGQGPEFLTYFQNEAQLEKSRLLSDRFSAERPKGSFSTLEIQRTEQGDSAMYLCASSPRGTVGSPLHFGNGTRLTVT.